The entry that follows covers one T cell receptor (beta chain) sequence. Antigen specificity is unknown. The sample comes from a study of brain metastases from non-small cell lung cancer. Germline CDR1 and CDR2: SGHNT and YYREEE (reference sequence). The CDR3 totals 17 residues. Losses at the gene ends were 0 bases for V and 0 bases for J; bases not matched to a gene: 8. Study outcomes and limitations: T-cell infiltration was lower in brain metastases than primaries (P < 0.001). Paired brain metastases and primary tumors largely shared TCR repertoires.

Sequenced by immunoSEQ multiplex PCR; TCRdb stores in-frame clones only, minus some. The data contain 4,500 to 5,000 clones, roughly 90% of them singletons. This clonotype was obtained from a donor at least 40 years old with non-small cell lung cancer. J is TRBJ2-7 and V is TRBV5-4, with 8 bases matching TRBD2. Input material: tissue from a brain metastasis. The CDR3 coding sequence is TGTGCCAGCAGCTTGGGCGGCCCGGGACTAGGCTCCTACGAGCAGTACTTC. It translates to CASSLGGPGLGSYEQYF. Combining the CDR3 with reference TRBV5-4 and TRBJ2-7 gives the whole variable domain ETGVTQSPTHLIKTRGQQVTLRCSSQSGHNTVSWYQQALGQGPQFIFQYYREEENGRGNFPPRFSGLQFPNYSSELNVNALELDDSALYLCASSLGGPGLGSYEQYFGPGTRLTVT.